This entry concerns a single T cell receptor beta chain. The antigen remains unidentified. The record originates from a study of cytomegalovirus exposure and HLA in healthy donors. Study-wide results and limits: It was shown in a later analysis that HLA-associated TCR beta chains were more clonally expanded than other, equally common chains.

PCR amplification relied on 60 Vbeta primers (plus 13 Jbeta primers). Repertoires were generated with immunoSEQ multiplex PCR, while TCRdb's copy carries only in-frame clones and drops some. There are 130,000 or so clones in the sample; roughly 80% occur only once, and under 2% lies in the top ten. Sequencing was carried out using PBMCs. The source of this sequence is a female donor in good health and CMV-seronegative.

CDR3 sequence (DNA): TGTGCCAGCAGCGTTGGCCCGGGGGGCATAGGCTACGAGCAGTACTTC. This encodes CASSVGPGGIGYEQYF. This chain uses TRBV9 with TRBJ2-7, with D possibly matching TRBD2 (7 bases). V was shortened by 2 bases and J by 3 bases, with 18 bases between the two germline ends. The germline CDR1 and CDR2 sequences are SGDLS and YYNGEE. The CDR3 spans 16 residues.